A single sample is the source of the 26 T cell receptor beta chains below, sequenced in a study of patients and donors after allogeneic stem cell transplantation. TCRdb passed the RT-PCR reads through MiXCR, listing each CDR3 protein once. The sample carries some 31,000 distinct CDR3 sequences, 35% to 40% recorded once. The sample consisted of blood, either unsorted or a sorted T cell fraction (not recorded which). The receptors were gathered from a human donor who was either an allogeneic HSCT recipient or a stem cell or donor lymphocyte infusion donor (not recorded which). It is not recorded whose cells these are; they may come from a transplant donor.

V gene TRBV5-6 combines with J gene TRBJ2-5; 8 bases align to TRBD1. CDR1 and CDR2 (germline): SGHDT, YYEEEE. The CDR3 is 15 residues long. Trimming at V came to 0 bases and at J to 4 bases, leaving 5 bases not matched to a gene. The CDR3 sequence: CASSLVQGGGETQYF. Written as DNA, the CDR3 is TGTGCCAGCAGCTTGGTACAGGGGGGAGGAGAGACCCAGTACTTC. Supplemented by reference TRBV5-6 and TRBJ2-5, the full variable domain reads DAGVTQSPTHLIKTRGQQVTLRCSPKSGHDTVSWYQQALGQGPQFIFQYYEEEERQRGNFPDRFSGHQFPNYSSELNVNALLLGDSALYLCASSLVQGGGETQYFGPGTRLLVL.

This chain links TRBV7-9 with TRBJ1-1, with D unresolved. The CDR3 loop spans 12 amino acids. Trimming cost V 2 bases and J 8 bases, with 9 bases left between them. Looked up from germline, CDR1 is SEHNR and CDR2 is FQNEAQ (reference sequence). CDR3 in DNA: TGTGCCAGCAGCTTACCGGTCACCGAAGCTTTCTTT. Its protein is CASSLPVTEAFF. The entire variable domain, with the rest obtained from reference TRBV7-9 and TRBJ1-1, is as follows: DTGVSQNPRHKITKRGQNVTFRCDPISEHNRLYWYRQTLGQGPEFLTYFQNEAQLEKSRLLSDRFSAERPKGSFSTLEIQRTEQGDSAMYLCASSLPVTEAFFGQGTRLTVV.

This clonotype was counted only a few times. V gene TRBV5-1 combines with J gene TRBJ1-2; possible D gene TRBD1, 6 bases. Trimming removed 0 bases from V and 7 bases from J, with 10 bases in between. Germline V gene sequence: CDR1 SGHRS, CDR2 YFSETQ. This CDR3 contains 13 residues. This CDR3 is CASSLGQVFGYTF. The CDR3 bases are TGCGCCAGCAGCTTGGGACAGGTCTTTGGCTACACCTTC. Drawing the rest from reference TRBV5-1 and TRBJ1-2, the complete variable domain is KAGVTQTPRYLIKTRGQQVTLSCSPISGHRSVSWYQQTPGQGLQFLFEYFSETQRNKGNFPGRFSGRQFSNSRSEMNVSTLELGDSALYLCASSLGQVFGYTFGSGTRLTVV.

The CDR3 loop reads CASSFVNEQFF. The CDR3, as DNA: TGTGCCAGCAGTTTCGTAAATGAGCAGTTCTTC. This chain links TRBV12-3 or TRBV12-4 with TRBJ2-1; D ambiguous. The CDR3 has 11 amino acids. V lost 3 bases, J lost 7 bases, and 4 bases lay in between.

This chain joins TRBV4-3 and TRBJ2-5; D is unresolved. V lost 0 bases and J lost 5, with 13 bases in between. Germline CDR1 reads LGHNA; CDR2 reads YSLEER. The CDR3 consists of 15 residues. CDR3 sequence: CASSQERNPAETQYF. CDR3 nucleotide sequence: TGCGCCAGCAGCCAAGAGCGGAACCCGGCTGAGACCCAGTACTTC.

This clonotype was observed a few times. This sequence joins TRBV3-1 and TRBJ2-3; maybe TRBD2 (6 bases). This CDR3 comprises 14 residues. Germline CDR1 reads LGHDT; CDR2 reads YNNKEL (reference sequence). The V gene lost 3 bases and the J gene lost 7 bases, with 14 bases spanning the gap. Here the CDR3 DNA reads TGTGCCAGCAGCCATACGACTAGGTCATATACGCAGTATTTT. Translated: CASSHTTRSYTQYF.

There are a few counts of this clonotype. The CDR3 DNA reads TGTGCCATCAGTGAGTCGGGACTTATCTCCTACAATGAGCAGTTCTTC. This encodes CAISESGLISYNEQFF. The J gene is TRBJ2-1, the V gene TRBV10-3, with TRBD2 as a possible D gene (6 bases). CDR1 ENHRY and CDR2 SYGVKD come from the germline V gene. The V and J ends lost 0 bases and 0 bases respectively, with 9 bases between them. The CDR3 sequence is 16 residues long.

Only a few counts were recorded for this clonotype. The V gene is TRBV18, the J gene TRBJ2-7, with a possible D match to TRBD2 (5 bases). The V gene's germline CDR1 is KGHSH and CDR2 LQKENI. The V and J ends lost 1 base and 5 bases respectively, with 9 bases between them. This CDR3 is built from 13 residues. The CDR3 coding sequence is TGTGCCAGCTCACCACGGGGAGACGACGAGCAGTACTTC. Its translation is CASSPRGDDEQYF.

The chain joins TRBV19 to TRBJ2-5, with 7 bases identical to TRBD1. The CDR3 totals 13 residues. Germline V gene lookup returns CDR1 LNHDA and CDR2 SQIVND (reference sequence). Germline trimming cut 5 bases from V and 5 bases from J; bases unmatched to any gene: 5. The CDR3 here is CASSGTVRETQYF. The DNA of the CDR3 is TGTGCCAGTAGTGGGACAGTCCGGGAGACCCAGTACTTC.

J is TRBJ2-6 and V is TRBV12-3 or TRBV12-4; D is uncertain. There are 16 residues in the CDR3. Between the trimmed V and J ends, which lost 0 bases and 1 base, there was a span of 7 bases. Here the CDR3 reads CASSLALQSGANVLTF. CDR3 bases: TGTGCCAGCAGTTTAGCTCTTCAATCTGGGGCCAACGTCCTGACTTTC.

This clonotype was detected a few times. This chain uses TRBV12-3 or TRBV12-4 with TRBJ1-5; no clear D. The CDR3 loop spans 13 amino acids. Trimming removed 3 bases from V and 5 bases from J, with 8 bases in between. The CDR3 reads CASSFGVYQPQHF. DNA of the CDR3: TGTGCCAGCAGTTTTGGGGTCTATCAGCCCCAGCATTTT.

The gene calls are TRBV12-3 or TRBV12-4 and TRBJ1-6; TRBD1 might be the D (6 bases). V was clipped by 2 bases and J by 0 bases, with 11 bases between them. This CDR3 has 17 residues. The CDR3 DNA follows: TGTGCCAGCAGTTTAACCCAGGGGAGCTCCTATAATTCACCCCTCCACTTT. Residues: CASSLTQGSSYNSPLHF.

This clonotype occurred many times. The J gene is TRBJ2-7, the V gene TRBV5-1; 10 bases agree with TRBD2. Looked up from germline, CDR1 is SGHRS and CDR2 is YFSETQ. The V segment lost 6 bases and the J segment 3 bases; nucleotides outside the gene matches: 9. This CDR3 is 15 amino acids long. CDR3: CASKIGTSDYYEQYF. Written as DNA, the CDR3 is TGCGCCAGCAAAATTGGGACTAGCGACTACTACGAGCAGTACTTC.

In nucleotides, the CDR3 is TGCAGTGCCGCCAACTCAGGGGTGGAAGCTTTCTTT. This translates into CSAANSGVEAFF. The chain has TRBV20-1 and TRBJ1-1; weak D call: TRBD1 (6 bases). Germline CDR1 reads DFQATT; CDR2 reads SNEGSKA (reference sequence). The CDR3 is 12 amino acids. The V gene lost 6 bases and the J gene lost 8 bases, with 16 bases spanning the gap.

The chain uses TRBV5-1 and TRBJ1-2, with TRBD1 matching 10 bases. The CDR3 is made up of 15 amino acids. V trimming: 3 bases; J trimming: 2 bases; junction bases outside the gene matches: 4. The germline gives CDR1 SGHRS, CDR2 YFSETQ. The CDR3 protein is CASSWDRGLNYGYTF. CDR3 coding DNA: TGCGCCAGCAGCTGGGACAGGGGACTAAACTATGGCTACACCTTC.

This chain uses TRBV4-3 with TRBJ2-4, with no clear D. This CDR3 has 17 residues. In germline, CDR1 is LGHNA, CDR2 YSLEER. Trimming left V 0 bases short and J 1 base short, with 13 bases between. CDR3 in DNA: TGCGCCAGCAGCCAAGAGTGGGGAAGGAGTGCCAAAAACATTCAGTACTTC. Its translation: CASSQEWGRSAKNIQYF.

This sequence joins TRBV24-1 and TRBJ2-1; 9 bases match TRBD1. The ends lost 11 bases at V and 1 base at J; junction bases unmatched: 2. Germline V CDR1 and CDR2: KGHDR, SFDVKD. The CDR3 spans 13 residues. Here the CDR3 reads CAIGQGSYNEQFF. CDR3 nucleotides: TGTGCCATCGGACAGGGGTCCTACAATGAGCAGTTCTTC.

This clonotype was seen more than once but under ten times. The chain has TRBV18 and TRBJ1-2, with unresolved D. The CDR3 is made up of 16 amino acids. The V and J ends lost 0 bases and 2 bases respectively, with 13 bases between them. Per germline, CDR1 KGHSH and CDR2 LQKENI. The chain's CDR3 is CASSPPYGSKNYGYTF. The CDR3 nucleotides are TGTGCCAGCTCACCACCCTACGGCAGCAAAAACTATGGCTACACCTTC.

The chain joins TRBV24-1 to TRBJ2-1; 7 bases are a match to TRBD2. The germline gives CDR1 KGHDR, CDR2 SFDVKD. The CDR3 is 17 residues long. The J segment lost 5 bases and the V segment lost 4 bases, leaving 13 bases of the junction unmatched. As DNA, the CDR3 is TGTGCCACCAGTGACTTTGCCCAGCGGGGTAAGAACAATGAGCAGTTCTTC. Amino acid sequence: CATSDFAQRGKNNEQFF.

The chain combines TRBV5-6 with TRBJ2-2; the D gene is possibly TRBD2 (5 bases). V was cut by 4 bases and J by 0 bases, with 13 bases left in between. Looked up from germline, CDR1 is SGHDT and CDR2 is YYEEEE. The CDR3 sequence is 16 residues long. The CDR3 spells CASSPKRSPNTGELFF. The CDR3 DNA sequence: TGTGCCAGCAGCCCCAAGCGGTCTCCGAACACCGGGGAGCTGTTTTTT. Drawing the rest from reference TRBV5-6 and TRBJ2-2, the complete variable domain is DAGVTQSPTHLIKTRGQQVTLRCSPKSGHDTVSWYQQALGQGPQFIFQYYEEEERQRGNFPDRFSGHQFPNYSSELNVNALLLGDSALYLCASSPKRSPNTGELFFGEGSRLTVL.

This clonotype has more than one count but fewer than ten. The chain has TRBV20-1 and TRBJ2-2, with TRBD2 matching over 10 bases. Germline CDR1 reads DFQATT; CDR2 reads SNEGSKA (reference sequence). The junction had 11 bases not matched to a gene; V was cut back by 1 base and J by 6 bases. The CDR3 length is 17 residues. CDR3 coding DNA: TGCAGTGCTAGAGGCCCACGGGTTGGACTAGCGGCCGGGGAGCTGTTTTTT. This sequence encodes CSARGPRVGLAAGELFF.

The chain couples TRBV12-3 or TRBV12-4 to TRBJ1-1; weak D call: TRBD1 (6 bases). This CDR3 is 13 amino acids long. Trimming stripped 5 bases from V and 2 bases from J, with 9 bases between. The CDR3 coding sequence is TGTGCCAGCAGTGGACAGCACAACACTGAAGCTTTCTTT. It codes for CASSGQHNTEAFF.

The V call is TRBV4-3, the J call TRBJ1-2, with a tentative D call TRBD1 (5 bases). Per the germline V gene, CDR1 is LGHNA and CDR2 is YSLEER. Trimming cost V 0 bases and J 7 bases, with 6 bases left between them. The CDR3 has 12 amino acids. For the CDR3, the DNA is TGCGCCAGCAGCCAAGACAGGGTTGGCTACACCTTC. Encoded protein: CASSQDRVGYTF.

V gene TRBV5-1 combines with J gene TRBJ2-2; 13 bases are shared with TRBD2. Germline V CDR1 and CDR2: SGHRS, YFSETQ. Trimming removed 4 bases from V and 6 bases from J; junction bases left unmatched: 6. This CDR3 is 16 amino acids long. The CDR3 sequence is CASSPTSGRSSGELFF. The CDR3 DNA is TGCGCCAGCAGCCCGACTAGCGGGAGGTCGTCCGGGGAGCTGTTTTTT.

The CDR3 region has the DNA TGTGCCAGCAGTTTCGCTCCGACGGCAGATACGCAGTATTTT. This codes for CASSFAPTADTQYF. The chain employs TRBV12-3 or TRBV12-4 and TRBJ2-3; D not certain. V was trimmed by 3 bases and J by 4 bases, leaving 11 bases between them. CDR3 size: 14 residues.

J is TRBJ1-2 and V is TRBV7-8; no clear D. The CDR3 is 15 residues long. CDR1 and CDR2 from the germline V gene are SGHVS and FQNEAQ. Trimming pared 0 bases from V and 4 bases from J, leaving 12 bases between. The CDR3 spells CASSLARPVGYGYTF. The DNA for the CDR3 is TGTGCCAGCAGCTTAGCGAGGCCGGTCGGCTATGGCTACACCTTC.